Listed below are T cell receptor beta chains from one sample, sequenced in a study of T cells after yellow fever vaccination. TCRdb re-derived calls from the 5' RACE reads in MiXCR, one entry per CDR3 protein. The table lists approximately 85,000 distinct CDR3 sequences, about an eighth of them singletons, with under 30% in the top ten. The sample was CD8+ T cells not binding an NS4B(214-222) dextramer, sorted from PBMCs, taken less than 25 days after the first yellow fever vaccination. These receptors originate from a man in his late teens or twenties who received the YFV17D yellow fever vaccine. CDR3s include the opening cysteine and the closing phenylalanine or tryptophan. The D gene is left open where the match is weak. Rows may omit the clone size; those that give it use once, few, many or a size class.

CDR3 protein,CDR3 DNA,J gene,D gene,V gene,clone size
CASSSDRTSGVLPYEQYF,TGTGCCAGCAGTTCTGACCGGACTAGCGGGGTTCTCCCCTACGAGCAGTACTTC,TRBJ2-7,TRBD2,TRBV6-2/TRBV6-3,NA
CASSEGRGGYNEQFF,TGTGCCAGCAGTGAAGGGCGGGGTGGTTACAATGAGCAGTTCTTC,TRBJ2-1,NA,TRBV6-1,few
CASSLELAGHTGELFF,TGTGCCAGCAGCTTAGAACTAGCGGGGCACACCGGGGAGCTGTTTTTT,TRBJ2-2,TRBD2,TRBV5-6,NA
CASSLGQHLFF,TGCGCCAGCAGCCTAGGACAGCACCTGTTTTTT,TRBJ1-4,NA,TRBV4-1,few
CASSSDPGSIYGYTF,TGTGCCAGCAGTTCGGACCCGGGGTCGATTTATGGCTACACCTTC,TRBJ1-2,NA,TRBV12-3/TRBV12-4,few
CASSLSSGELFF,TGTGCCAGCTCACTCTCGTCCGGGGAGCTGTTTTTT,TRBJ2-2,NA,TRBV18,few
CASSVGQGSTDTQYF,TGTGCCAGCAGTGTCGGACAGGGGAGCACAGATACGCAGTATTTT,TRBJ2-3,TRBD1,TRBV2,NA
CASRLTGGTSTDTQYF,TGTGCCAGCCGCCTCACCGGTGGAACGTCCACAGATACGCAGTATTTT,TRBJ2-3,NA,TRBV13,few
CSARGSLYNEQFF,TGCAGTGCTAGAGGCAGCCTGTACAATGAGCAGTTCTTC,TRBJ2-1,NA,TRBV20-1,NA
CASSLSPRAPDTQYF,TGTGCCAGCAGTTTATCTCCGAGGGCACCAGATACGCAGTATTTT,TRBJ2-3,NA,TRBV27,few
CASGSRMNTGELFF,TGTGCCAGCGGCTCCAGAATGAACACCGGGGAGCTGTTTTTT,TRBJ2-2,NA,TRBV16,NA
CASSLERGSYNSPLHF,TGTGCCAGCAGCTTAGAAAGGGGCTCCTATAATTCACCCCTCCACTTT,TRBJ1-6,NA,TRBV7-2,few